These T cell receptor beta chains were read from a single sample in a study of OX40 agonist ivuxolimab in advanced cancers. Generated by immunoSEQ multiplex PCR, the TCRdb table keeps only in-frame clones and is missing some. The sample lists some 45,000 clones, approximately 83% occurring once. The material was CD4+ or CD8+ T cells sorted from blood, obtained in a trial of the OX40 agonist ivuxolimab. These receptors all come from an adult with an advanced solid tumor such as melanoma, head and neck, liver or kidney cancer. Both conserved end residues are part of each CDR3. Fields, in order: D gene, clone size, CDR3 length, V gene, J gene, CDR3 DNA, CDR3 protein. A D gene is named only where the DNA matches it firmly. Only part of the rows carry a size: once, few, many, or a class if the clone is expanded.

d_call: -
clone_size: -
cdr3_length: 12
v_call: TRBV7-9
j_call: TRBJ1-5
cdr3_nt: TGTGCCAGCAGCTTAATGGGTCAGCCCCAGCATTTT
cdr3_aa: CASSLMGQPQHF

d_call: -
clone_size: -
cdr3_length: 14
v_call: TRBV28
j_call: TRBJ2-7
cdr3_nt: TGTGCCAGCACCCCTCCCGGGGCCAGCTACGAGCAGTACTTC
cdr3_aa: CASTPPGASYEQYF

d_call: -
clone_size: -
cdr3_length: 12
v_call: TRBV19
j_call: TRBJ2-1
cdr3_nt: TGTGCCAGTAAATCGCGATACAATGAGCAGTTCTTC
cdr3_aa: CASKSRYNEQFF

d_call: -
clone_size: few
cdr3_length: 12
v_call: TRBV5-8
j_call: TRBJ2-3
cdr3_nt: TGTGCCAATCGCGGGGGCAAAGATACGCAGTATTTT
cdr3_aa: CANRGGKDTQYF

d_call: -
clone_size: -
cdr3_length: 15
v_call: TRBV7-9
j_call: TRBJ1-4
cdr3_nt: TGTGCCAGCAGCACAATGGGGATTACGGGGGAAAAACTGTTTTTT
cdr3_aa: CASSTMGITGEKLFF

d_call: TRBD1
clone_size: -
cdr3_length: 14
v_call: TRBV7-2
j_call: TRBJ2-3
cdr3_nt: TGTGCCAGCAGCCTAGGCGGACAGGGAGATACGCAGTATTTT
cdr3_aa: CASSLGGQGDTQYF

d_call: TRBD2
clone_size: -
cdr3_length: 17
v_call: TRBV5-4
j_call: TRBJ2-5
cdr3_nt: TGTGCCAGCAGCCGCGGGAGGGGGCAGAGATCCCAAGAGACCCAGTACTTC
cdr3_aa: CASSRGRGQRSQETQYF

d_call: -
clone_size: -
cdr3_length: 14
v_call: TRBV2
j_call: TRBJ2-3
cdr3_nt: TGTGCCAGCAACGACGGCGCATTCACAGATACGCAGTATTTT
cdr3_aa: CASNDGAFTDTQYF

d_call: TRBD2
clone_size: -
cdr3_length: 15
v_call: TRBV28
j_call: TRBJ2-5
cdr3_nt: TGTGCCAGCAGGCCCAGCGGGGGGCGACGAGAGACCCAGTACTTC
cdr3_aa: CASRPSGGRRETQYF

d_call: -
clone_size: -
cdr3_length: 14
v_call: TRBV28
j_call: TRBJ1-5
cdr3_nt: TGTGCCAGCAGTTTAAAATATAGCAATCAGCCCCAGCATTTT
cdr3_aa: CASSLKYSNQPQHF

d_call: TRBD2
clone_size: medium-sized
cdr3_length: 15
v_call: TRBV7-9
j_call: TRBJ2-7
cdr3_nt: TGTGCCAGCAGCCACCCAACTAGCGGGACGGATGAGCAGTACTTC
cdr3_aa: CASSHPTSGTDEQYF

d_call: -
clone_size: -
cdr3_length: 12
v_call: TRBV15
j_call: TRBJ2-3
cdr3_nt: TGTGCCACCAGCAGAGACACAGATACGCAGTATTTT
cdr3_aa: CATSRDTDTQYF

d_call: -
clone_size: -
cdr3_length: 17
v_call: TRBV7-9
j_call: TRBJ1-2
cdr3_nt: TGTGCCAGCAGCTTCGTTATAGGGGGGGTTCCCAACTATGGCTACACCTTC
cdr3_aa: CASSFVIGGVPNYGYTF

d_call: TRBD1
clone_size: -
cdr3_length: 14
v_call: TRBV30
j_call: TRBJ2-2
cdr3_nt: TGTGCCTGGAGCGTCCAGGGGGCGGGCGGGGAGCTGTTTTTT
cdr3_aa: CAWSVQGAGGELFF

d_call: -
clone_size: -
cdr3_length: 15
v_call: TRBV4-2
j_call: TRBJ2-7
cdr3_nt: TGTGCCAGCAGCCAAGATTGGCTTGGGGGCTACGAGCAGTACTTC
cdr3_aa: CASSQDWLGGYEQYF

d_call: TRBD2
clone_size: -
cdr3_length: 17
v_call: TRBV15
j_call: TRBJ2-2
cdr3_nt: TGTGCCACCAGCAGGGGGCTAGGGGCGGGAGCTGGCGGGGAGCTGTTTTTT
cdr3_aa: CATSRGLGAGAGGELFF

d_call: -
clone_size: -
cdr3_length: 13
v_call: TRBV29-1
j_call: TRBJ2-7
cdr3_nt: TGCAGCGCCCGGGAGGGACAGGGCGGGGAGCAGTACTTC
cdr3_aa: CSAREGQGGEQYF

d_call: TRBD1
clone_size: -
cdr3_length: 15
v_call: TRBV28
j_call: TRBJ1-2
cdr3_nt: TGTGCCAGCAGTTTGGGGACAGGGGCCATCTATGGCTACACCTTC
cdr3_aa: CASSLGTGAIYGYTF

d_call: TRBD2
clone_size: -
cdr3_length: 12
v_call: TRBV7-9
j_call: TRBJ2-3
cdr3_nt: TGTGCCAGCAGCCCGGGAGGAGATACGCAGTATTTT
cdr3_aa: CASSPGGDTQYF

d_call: -
clone_size: -
cdr3_length: 13
v_call: TRBV7-3
j_call: TRBJ2-7
cdr3_nt: TGTGCCAGCAGCTTAGGCCCGGATTACGAGCAGTACTTC
cdr3_aa: CASSLGPDYEQYF

d_call: -
clone_size: -
cdr3_length: 13
v_call: TRBV6-5
j_call: TRBJ1-3
cdr3_nt: TGTGCCAGCAGTTACGGGTCTGGAAACACCATATATTTT
cdr3_aa: CASSYGSGNTIYF

d_call: -
clone_size: -
cdr3_length: 14
v_call: TRBV6-1
j_call: TRBJ2-1
cdr3_nt: TGTGCCAGCAGTGATGCGACTACACGGAATGAGCAGTTCTTC
cdr3_aa: CASSDATTRNEQFF

d_call: -
clone_size: -
cdr3_length: 20
v_call: TRBV12-1
j_call: TRBJ2-1
cdr3_nt: TGTGCCAGCAGCTTTGTATTACTAGCGGGTGCCCATAGCTCCTACAATGAGCAGTTCTTC
cdr3_aa: CASSFVLLAGAHSSYNEQFF

d_call: TRBD1
clone_size: -
cdr3_length: 16
v_call: TRBV5-1
j_call: TRBJ2-2
cdr3_nt: TGCGCCAGCAGCTATTCCGGGACAGGGACCACCGGGGAGCTGTTTTTT
cdr3_aa: CASSYSGTGTTGELFF